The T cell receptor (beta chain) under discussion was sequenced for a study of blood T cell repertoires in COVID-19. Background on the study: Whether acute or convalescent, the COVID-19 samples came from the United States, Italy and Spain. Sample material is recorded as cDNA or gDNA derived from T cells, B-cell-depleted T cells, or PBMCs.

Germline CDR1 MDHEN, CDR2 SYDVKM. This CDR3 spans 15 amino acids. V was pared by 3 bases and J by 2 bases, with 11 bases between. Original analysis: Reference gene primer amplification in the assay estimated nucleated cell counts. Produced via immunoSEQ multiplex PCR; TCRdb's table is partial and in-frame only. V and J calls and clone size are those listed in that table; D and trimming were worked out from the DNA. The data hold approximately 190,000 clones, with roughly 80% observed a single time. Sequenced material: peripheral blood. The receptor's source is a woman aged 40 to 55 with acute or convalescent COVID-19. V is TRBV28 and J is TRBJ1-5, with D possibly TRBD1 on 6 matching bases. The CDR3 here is CASSFSGDGNQPQHF. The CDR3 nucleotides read TGTGCCAGCAGTTTTTCAGGGGACGGCAATCAGCCCCAGCATTTT.